The clone carrying this T cell receptor (beta chain) was seen a handful of times. Its antigen remains unidentified. This entry comes from a study of cytotoxic CD8 clonotypes in ibrutinib-treated CLL. About the research overall: Included were 11 relapsed/refractory and over 14 treatment-naive patients, of whom approximately 18 were IGHV unmutated. An average of roughly 250,000 productive templates and 80,000 to 100,000 productive rearrangements was obtained per sample.

Sequencing was performed with immunoSEQ multiplex PCR; in TCRdb, only in-frame clones are kept and a portion is missing. The sample holds fewer than 400,000 clones, over 55% seen once. Study results and caveats: Private clonotypes, not public ones, expanded at ibrutinib response. The study found baseline clonality above age-matched healthy donors, tracking circulating CD8+ T-cell counts.

This CDR3 region has 14 residues. V gave up 2 bases and J gave up 4 bases, with 9 bases separating them. Germline V gene data show CDR1 as MNHNY and CDR2 as SVGAGI (reference sequence). This sample comprised PBMCs, obtained after 36 months of ibrutinib treatment. The clonotype comes from a human donor with chronic lymphocytic leukemia. The chain joins TRBV6-6 to TRBJ2-1; D perhaps matches TRBD2 (5 bases). DNA of the CDR3: TGTGCCAGCAGTTACCAATCGGGATACAATGAGCAGTTCTTC. It translates to CASSYQSGYNEQFF.